This TCR beta chain was retrieved from a study of somatic mutations in cytotoxic T cells in rheumatoid arthritis. Study details: Patient blood (under 33 ml EDTA) was taken immediately after diagnosis and before treatment. A subset of V beta antibody-stained T-cell populations was isolated by flow sorting, reaching nearly 100% purity, and this subset included V beta1+ cells that went on to TCRB sequencing. Study-wide results and caveats: No antigen targets were known for the expanded CD8+ clones. Levels of CD8+ T-cell clonality in rheumatoid arthritis patients were statistically indistinguishable from those seen in age-matched healthy controls, with no significant difference.

On this clone: Its matching antigen is unknown.

TCRdb keeps only in-frame clones here, not all; method: immunoSEQ multiplex PCR. The table shows around 6,000 clones, with about four fifths occurring only once. This CDR3 spans 14 amino acids. Germline V gene lookup returns CDR1 WSHSY and CDR2 SAAADI. The V and J ends lost 7 bases and 0 bases, in that order; junction bases with no gene match: 6. The source material was CD8+ T cells sorted from blood. The sequence derives from an adult with rheumatoid arthritis. This sequence joins TRBV10-2 and TRBJ2-7, with TRBD2 matching 7 bases. CDR3 sequence reads: CASNGGGSSYEQYF. CDR3 nucleotide sequence: TGCGCCAGCAATGGGGGGGGGAGCTCCTACGAGCAGTACTTC.